This TCR beta chain derives from a study of blood T cell repertoires in COVID-19. Study summary: The origin of the acute and convalescent COVID-19 samples was the United States, Italy and Spain. In each case, the material was cDNA or gDNA derived from T cells, B-cell-depleted T cells, or PBMCs.

Per the original data handling: Counts of nucleated cells, estimated from reference gene primer amplification, were obtained. Method: immunoSEQ multiplex PCR; TCRdb's copy keeps in-frame clones and lacks some. V, J and clone size are those of that table, while D and trimming were read from the DNA. The data contain 150,000 to 190,000 clones, 80% of them singletons. The V gene's germline CDR1 is SGHNT and CDR2 YYREEE (reference sequence). The CDR3 sequence is 13 residues long. V shed 1 base and J shed 11 bases, with 15 bases lying between them. The V call is TRBV5-4, the J call TRBJ1-1; D possibly corresponds to TRBD1 (5 bases). The receptor's source is a man in his sixties with acute or convalescent COVID-19. What was sequenced was peripheral blood. CDR3: CASSLNGGRAAFF. In DNA, the CDR3 is TGTGCCAGCAGCTTGAACGGGGGTAGGGCGGCTTTCTTT.